This TCR beta chain was identified during a study of blood T cell repertoires in COVID-19. At the level of the study: Sample material is recorded as cDNA or gDNA derived from T cells, B-cell-depleted T cells, or PBMCs.

The CDR3 runs to 15 residues. CDR1 is LNHNV, CDR2 YYDKDF, per germline (reference sequence). Trimming removed 1 base from V and 1 base from J, with 9 bases in between. How the authors handled the data: Amplifying reference gene primers gave estimates of nucleated cell counts. Data came from immunoSEQ multiplex PCR; TCRdb stores just in-frame clones and leaves some out. Clonal size and the V and J genes are those of that table, whereas D and trimming came from the DNA. The sample includes roughly 280,000 clones, approximately 90% of them seen just once. Participants were aged about 18 to 90 years, lived in over 20 US areas, and enrolled virtually.

The source material was PBMCs or T cells enriched from blood (not recorded which). The TCR was taken from a man in his forties who had been exposed to COVID-19. V usage is TRBV15 and J usage is TRBJ2-3, with D possibly matching TRBD2 (5 bases). CDR3 region: CATSRGGSGTDTQYF. The CDR3 DNA reads as TGTGCCACCAGCAGAGGCGGGTCCGGCACAGATACGCAGTATTTT.